This T cell receptor beta chain was observed in a study of CD8 T cells in ankylosing spondylitis. Quantitative 5'-RACE was performed with molecular barcodes, and it yielded the TCR beta libraries. Each CDR3 protein gets one entry after TCRdb re-called the 5' RACE reads with MiXCR. The data hold roughly 490,000 distinct CDR3 sequences, with under 5.5% observed a single time. Looked up from germline, CDR1 is SGHRS and CDR2 is YFSETQ. The CDR3 spans 14 residues. Trimming took off 5 bases at V and 4 bases at J, with 13 bases between the two ends. Ten or more counts support this clonotype. The target antigen is unknown. Regarding the study as a whole: Disease-linked clones reportedly concentrated significantly in matched ankylosing spondylitis synovial fluid. Clones linked to the disease showed a CD8+ phenotype. They occurred at relatively low frequencies in peripheral blood. Prior work had noted some motif variants in reactive arthritis blood and synovial fluid. What appeared characteristic of ankylosing spondylitis blood was a TCR beta motif of eight or nine highly homologous variants.

The chain combines TRBV5-1 with TRBJ2-1; weak D call: TRBD2 (5 bases). The source of this sequence is a male donor with ankylosing spondylitis. Specimen: blood, either unsorted or a sorted T cell fraction (not recorded which). Written as DNA, the CDR3 is TGCGCCAGCAGACCTTCGGACTTTTACAATGAGCAGTTCTTC. This codes for CASRPSDFYNEQFF.